The 15 T cell receptor beta chains below were found in one sample sequenced in a study of blood T cell repertoires in COVID-19. Only in-frame clones appear in the TCRdb table, and some are missing; sequencing was by immunoSEQ multiplex PCR. The table shows hundreds of thousands of clones, with roughly 79% occurring only once. The sequenced sample was peripheral blood. Source of these receptors: a woman older than 75 with COVID-19, enrolled during active disease.

The V and J genes are TRBV28 and TRBJ1-5; 9 bases are shared with TRBD1. The V segment lost 5 bases and the J segment 4 bases; nucleotides outside the gene matches: 6. From germline, CDR1 is MDHEN and CDR2 SYDVKM. This CDR3 has 15 residues. The CDR3: CASSGQGLPNQPQHF. DNA for the CDR3: TGTGCCAGCAGTGGACAGGGGCTACCTAATCAGCCCCAGCATTTT.

The chain's CDR3 is CASSQRGAIGYGYTF. The CDR3 DNA is TGTGCCAGCAGCCAGCGGGGGGCGATCGGGTATGGCTACACCTTC. The V gene is TRBV3-1 (or the pseudogene TRBV3-2), the J gene TRBJ1-2, with a tentative D call TRBD1 (6 bases). Germline values: CDR1 LGHDT, CDR2 YNNKEL (reference sequence). Deletions cut 3 bases from V and 5 bases from J, with 16 bases between. This CDR3 spans 15 amino acids.

V gene TRBV19 combines with J gene TRBJ1-2; D not certain. CDR1 is LNHDA, CDR2 SQIVND, per germline (reference sequence). The CDR3 is made up of 13 amino acids. V gave up 3 bases and J gave up 6 bases, with 11 bases separating them. The CDR3 loop is CASSIKTTDGYTF. DNA of the CDR3: TGTGCCAGTAGTATCAAAACCACAGATGGCTACACCTTC.

V usage is TRBV10-3 and J usage is TRBJ2-3; unclear D gene. The V gene's germline CDR1 is ENHRY and CDR2 SYGVKD. With 4 bases removed from V and 5 bases from J, the gap between germline ends came to 7 bases. This CDR3 is built from 12 residues. CDR3 nucleotides: TGTGCCATCAGTGGCCTAGAAGATACGCAGTATTTT. It codes for CAISGLEDTQYF.

The V call is TRBV27, the J call TRBJ1-2, with D maybe TRBD1 (6 bases). Trimming removed 5 bases from V and 4 bases from J, with 14 bases in between. The germline V gene has CDR1 MNHEY and CDR2 SMNVEV (reference sequence). CDR3 length: 14 amino acids. The CDR3 DNA reads as TGTGCCAGCAGTCCCATCGACAGGACCTATGGCTACACCTTC. Translating gives CASSPIDRTYGYTF.

The genes are TRBV27 and TRBJ1-2; D gene uncertain. The V gene's germline CDR1 is MNHEY and CDR2 SMNVEV (reference sequence). V was trimmed by 2 bases and J by 5 bases, leaving 18 bases between them. The CDR3 has 16 amino acids. The CDR3 sequence: CASSLTARGKKYGYTF. DNA for the CDR3: TGTGCCAGCAGTTTAACGGCCCGCGGCAAGAAGTATGGCTACACCTTC.

This clone was counted at least ten times. The rearrangement links TRBV7-2 to TRBJ2-1; a weak D match, TRBD2 (5 bases). Trimming left V 1 base short and J 6 bases short, with 7 bases between. This CDR3 has 13 amino acids. Germline lookup yields CDR1 SGHTA and CDR2 FQGNSA. The CDR3 DNA reads as TGTGCCAGCAGCTTAGGGAGGTTCAATGAGCAGTTCTTC. It is translated as CASSLGRFNEQFF.

The J gene is TRBJ1-2, the V gene TRBV18; 8 bases agree with TRBD1. CDR1 is KGHSH and CDR2 is LQKENI in the germline V gene. Trimming removed 3 bases from V and 6 bases from J; junction bases left unmatched: 3. This CDR3 is 13 amino acids long. CDR3 bases: TGTGCCAGCTCACCTGGACAGGGTGATGGCTACACCTTC. It specifies CASSPGQGDGYTF.

This chain joins TRBV29-1 and TRBJ2-5; weak D call: TRBD1 (5 bases). The CDR3 has 12 residues. In germline, CDR1 is SQVTM, CDR2 ANQGSEA. The V end was cut by 6 bases, the J end by 5 bases, with 13 bases between. DNA of the CDR3: TGCAGCGTCGTCAGGGTTGGGGAGACCCAGTACTTC. Translation: CSVVRVGETQYF.

The genes are TRBV10-3 and TRBJ1-2, with 7 bases lining up with TRBD1. With V trimmed by 8 bases and J by 3 bases, 3 bases remained unmatched. The CDR3 covers 12 residues. CDR1 and CDR2 (germline): ENHRY, SYGVKD. DNA of the CDR3: TGTGCCATCGGGCAGGGGGACTATGGCTACACCTTC. It is translated as CAIGQGDYGYTF.

The chain employs TRBV18 and TRBJ2-3; 11 bases line up with TRBD2. Germline CDR1 reads KGHSH; CDR2 reads LQKENI. The trim removed 2 bases at V and 4 bases at J, leaving 5 bases unmatched. The CDR3 has 16 residues. The CDR3 loop reads CASSPGTSGSADTQYF. The CDR3 DNA sequence: TGTGCCAGCTCACCAGGAACTAGCGGGAGTGCAGATACGCAGTATTTT.

Only a few counts were recorded for this clone. The CDR3 sequence is CASSLGLAGFTYEQYF. CDR3 bases: TGTGCCAGCAGCTTAGGACTAGCGGGATTTACTTACGAGCAGTACTTC. This chain links TRBV7-8 with TRBJ2-7; 11 bases are a match to TRBD2. Germline V gene data show CDR1 as SGHVS and CDR2 as FQNEAQ. CDR3 length: 16 amino acids. Unmatched junction bases numbered 6, after V lost 1 base and J lost 4 bases.

Written as DNA, the CDR3 is TGTGCCAGCAGCTCGAGGGGCAATCAGCCCCAGCATTTT. Amino acids: CASSSRGNQPQHF. V is TRBV7-2 and J is TRBJ1-5; no firm D call. The V and J ends lost 4 bases and 2 bases respectively, with 6 bases between them. The V gene's germline CDR1 is SGHTA and CDR2 FQGNSA. The CDR3 is 13 amino acids.

V and J are TRBV7-2 and TRBJ2-7; 10 nucleotides line up with TRBD2. V lost 3 bases and J lost 3; bases outside the gene matches: 8. This CDR3 spans 16 amino acids. Germline-derived CDR1 and CDR2 are SGHTA and FQGNSA. CDR3 in amino acids: CASSFRPGLAHYEQYF. CDR3 in DNA: TGTGCCAGCAGCTTCCGACCGGGACTAGCGCACTACGAGCAGTACTTC. The whole variable domain, filled in from reference TRBV7-2 and TRBJ2-7, reads GAGVSQSPSNKVTEKGKDVELRCDPISGHTALYWYRQSLGQGLEFLIYFQGNSAPDKSGLPSDRFSAERTGGSVSTLTIQRTQQEDSAVYLCASSFRPGLAHYEQYFGPGTRLTVT.

The genes are TRBV7-9 and TRBJ2-2, with 7 positions matching TRBD1. CDR1 and CDR2 from the germline V gene are SEHNR and FQNEAQ (reference sequence). With V trimmed by 5 bases and J by 4 bases, 22 bases remained unmatched. The CDR3 extends over 20 amino acids. DNA of the CDR3: TGTGCCAGCAGCACAAAGCCTTACCCTGGGGGACAGAGTTTCACCGGGGAGCTGTTTTTT. It encodes CASSTKPYPGGQSFTGELFF.